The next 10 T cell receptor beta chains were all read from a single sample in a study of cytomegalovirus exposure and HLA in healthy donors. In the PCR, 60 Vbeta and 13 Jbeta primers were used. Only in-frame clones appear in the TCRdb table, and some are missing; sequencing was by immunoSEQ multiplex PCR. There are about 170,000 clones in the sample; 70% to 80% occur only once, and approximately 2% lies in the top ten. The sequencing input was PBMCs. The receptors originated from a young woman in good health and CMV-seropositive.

Here the CDR3 DNA reads TGTGCCAGCAGTTCTCTGGGCGCAACTAATGAAAAACTGTTTTTT. Translated: CASSSLGATNEKLFF. The chain combines TRBV28 with TRBJ1-4; D is unclear. CDR1 and CDR2 from the germline V gene are MDHEN and SYDVKM. V lost 4 bases and J lost 0, with 9 bases in between. This CDR3 is 15 amino acids long.

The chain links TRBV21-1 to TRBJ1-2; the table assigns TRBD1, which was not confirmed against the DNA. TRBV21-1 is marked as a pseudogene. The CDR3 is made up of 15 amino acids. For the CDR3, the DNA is TGTGCCAGCAGCAAAACCCAGGGATTTAACTATGGCTACACCTTC. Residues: CASSKTQGFNYGYTF.

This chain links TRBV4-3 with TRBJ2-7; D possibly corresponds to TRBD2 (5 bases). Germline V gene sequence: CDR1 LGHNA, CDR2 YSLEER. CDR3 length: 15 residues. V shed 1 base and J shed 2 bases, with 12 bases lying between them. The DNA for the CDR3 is TGCGCCAGCAGCCAAGGTTTAGGGAGTCCCTACGAGCAGTACTTC. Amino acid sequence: CASSQGLGSPYEQYF.

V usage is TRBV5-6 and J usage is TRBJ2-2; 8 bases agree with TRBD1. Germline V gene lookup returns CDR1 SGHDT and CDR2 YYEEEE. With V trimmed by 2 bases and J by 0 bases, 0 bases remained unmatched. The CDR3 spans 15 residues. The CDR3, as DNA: TGTGCCAGCAGCTTACAGGGGGCGAACACCGGGGAGCTGTTTTTT. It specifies CASSLQGANTGELFF.

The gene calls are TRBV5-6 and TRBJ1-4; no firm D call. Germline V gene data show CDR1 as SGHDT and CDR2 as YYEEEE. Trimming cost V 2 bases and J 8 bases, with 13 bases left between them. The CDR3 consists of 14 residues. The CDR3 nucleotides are TGTGCCAGCAGCTTAAGAGGTTTAAGGGAAAAACTGTTTTTT. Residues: CASSLRGLREKLFF.

In nucleotides, the CDR3 is TGTGCCAGTAGTACGACCGGGGAGCTGTTTTTT. Protein sequence: CASSTTGELFF. The genes are TRBV19 and TRBJ2-2, with D hard to call. The CDR3 is 11 amino acids. The germline V gene encodes CDR1 LNHDA and CDR2 SQIVND (reference sequence). V was shortened by 4 bases and J by 5 bases, with 2 bases between the two germline ends.

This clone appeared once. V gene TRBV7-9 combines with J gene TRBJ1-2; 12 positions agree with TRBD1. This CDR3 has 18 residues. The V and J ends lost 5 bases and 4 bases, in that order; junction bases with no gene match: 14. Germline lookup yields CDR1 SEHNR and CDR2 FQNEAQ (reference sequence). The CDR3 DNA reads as TGTGCCAGCAGCCCTCAGATGGGACAGGGGGCGCTTGGCTATGGCTACACCTTC. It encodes CASSPQMGQGALGYGYTF.

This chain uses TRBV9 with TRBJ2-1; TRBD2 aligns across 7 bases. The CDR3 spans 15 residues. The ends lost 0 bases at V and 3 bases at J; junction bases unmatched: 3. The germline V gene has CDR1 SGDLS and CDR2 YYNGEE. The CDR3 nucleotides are TGTGCCAGCAGCGTAGGAACTAGCGACTACAATGAGCAGTTCTTC. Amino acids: CASSVGTSDYNEQFF.

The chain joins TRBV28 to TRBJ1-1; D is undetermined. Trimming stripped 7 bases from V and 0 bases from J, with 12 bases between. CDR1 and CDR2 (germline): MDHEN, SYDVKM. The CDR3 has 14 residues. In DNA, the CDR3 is TGTGCCAGCATCCCCGGGGAGATGAACACTGAAGCTTTCTTT. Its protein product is CASIPGEMNTEAFF.

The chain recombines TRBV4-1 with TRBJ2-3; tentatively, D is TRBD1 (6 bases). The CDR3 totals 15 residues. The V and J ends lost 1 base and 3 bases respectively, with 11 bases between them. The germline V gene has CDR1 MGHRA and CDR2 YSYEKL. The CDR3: CASSQGWDKTDTQYF. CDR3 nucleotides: TGCGCCAGCAGCCAAGGCTGGGACAAGACAGATACGCAGTATTTT.